This T cell receptor (beta chain) originates from a study of human T cells and chemical hapten exposure. For the study at large: Upper-back patches of 0.01% DPC were read at 6 days. The study enrolled mostly female patients with alopecia areata, totalis or universalis. It was small differences in pooled library volume that mainly caused per-sample TCR yields to vary. Findings and limits, study-wide: Patch test score rose with PT1 expanded TCRs, significant at 8, 16, 32, not 4.

Time point described: patch test 1, 2 weeks after DPC sensitization. Sample treatment: therapeutic diphenylcyclopropenone sensitization with weekly scalp DPC. Concerning this clonotype itself: Its target is unknown.

TCRdb re-called the RACE reads through MiXCR, storing one row per CDR3 protein. Among some 80,000 distinct CDR3 sequences listed, 9.5% to 12% were seen once. The V gene end was trimmed by 7 bases and the J gene end by 5 bases; junction bases not matched to a gene: 10. From germline, CDR1 is SQVTM and CDR2 ANQGSEA. There are 15 residues in the CDR3. Specimen: whole blood, collected in connection with sensitization to the hapten diphenylcyclopropenone (DPC). This receptor was obtained from a woman in her 50s with alopecia areata. Some clones in this sample may be carry-over from other donors' samples. The chain has TRBV29-1 and TRBJ2-2, with 10 bases that match TRBD1. The CDR3 protein is CSADRGTGVTGELFF. The DNA for the CDR3 is TGCAGCGCCGACCGTGGGACAGGGGTAACCGGGGAGCTGTTTTTT.